Each of the 29 T cell receptor beta chains below was sequenced from the same sample in a study of brain metastases from non-small cell lung cancer. Method: immunoSEQ multiplex PCR; TCRdb's copy keeps in-frame clones and lacks some. The sample shows approximately 7,800 clones, around 85% of them seen only once. Sequencing used primary lung tumor tissue. The receptors shown here come from a donor aged 40 or older with non-small cell lung cancer.

The chain is built from TRBV24-1 and TRBJ2-5, with D unclear. CDR1 and CDR2 from the germline V gene are KGHDR and SFDVKD. The CDR3 length is 13 residues. V lost 4 bases and J 3 bases, leaving 8 bases between the germline ends. The chain's CDR3 is CATSDLDEETQYF. CDR3 nucleotides: TGTGCCACCAGTGACCTGGACGAAGAGACCCAGTACTTC.

V and J are TRBV11-3 and TRBJ2-1, with 9 bases identical to TRBD2. The CDR3 loop spans 13 amino acids. Trimming took 5 bases from V and 9 from J; bases not matched to a gene: 5. CDR1 and CDR2 from the germline V gene are SGHNT and YENEEA. The CDR3 DNA reads as TGTGCCAGCAGCATTAGCGGGGGACGTGAGCAGTTCTTC. It translates to CASSISGGREQFF.

CDR3 protein: CASRRDGYSGNTIYF. DNA for the CDR3: TGTGCCAGCAGACGAGACGGATACTCTGGAAACACCATATATTTT. The V and J genes are TRBV6-5 and TRBJ1-3; unclear D gene. Germline CDR1 reads MNHEY; CDR2 reads SVGAGI. CDR3 size: 15 residues. Trimming took off 6 bases at V and 0 bases at J, with 12 bases between the two ends.

This chain links TRBV4-2 with TRBJ1-4, with TRBD1 matching over 7 bases. V was clipped by 1 base and J by 5 bases; unmatched bases: 4. From germline, CDR1 is LGHNA and CDR2 YNFKEQ. The CDR3 has 15 residues. The CDR3 loop reads CASSQVRDSNEKLFF. The CDR3 DNA reads TGTGCCAGCAGCCAAGTTCGGGACAGCAATGAAAAACTGTTTTTT.

This clone was counted once. The V and J genes are TRBV19 and TRBJ1-1; 7 nucleotides agree with TRBD1. Per the germline V gene, CDR1 is LNHDA and CDR2 is SQIVND (reference sequence). This CDR3 has 15 amino acids. V lost 6 bases to trimming and J lost 0 bases; unmatched junction nucleotides: 7. The CDR3 region is CASREGATMNTEAFF. CDR3 bases: TGTGCCAGTAGGGAGGGGGCGACGATGAACACTGAAGCTTTCTTT. The variable domain in full, completed from reference TRBV19 and TRBJ1-1, reads DGGITQSPKYLFRKEGQNVTLSCEQNLNHDAMYWYRQDPGQGLRLIYYSQIVNDFQKGDIAEGYSVSREKKESFPLTVTSAQKNPTAFYLCASREGATMNTEAFFGQGTRLTVV.

The rearrangement links TRBV25-1 to TRBJ2-4; TRBD1 aligns across 8 bases. Trimming took 2 bases from V and 0 from J; bases not matched to a gene: 3. This CDR3 spans 16 amino acids. Germline V CDR1 and CDR2: MGHDK, SYGVNS. CDR3 bases: TGTGCCAGCAGTGAACAGGGGGCTCTAGCCAAAAACATTCAGTACTTC. Protein: CASSEQGALAKNIQYF.

This chain uses TRBV6-2 or TRBV6-3 with TRBJ1-3; no clear D. This CDR3 spans 14 amino acids. V lost 5 bases, J lost 4 bases, and 12 bases lay in between. CDR1 MNHEY and CDR2 SVGEGT come from the germline V gene. The DNA of the CDR3 is TGTGCCAGCAGTCTCCGTAAGGCCGGAAACACCATATATTTT. Protein: CASSLRKAGNTIYF.

J is TRBJ2-1 and V is TRBV7-2; no firm D call. The CDR3 loop spans 13 amino acids. Trimming stripped 2 bases from V and 6 bases from J, with 8 bases between. In germline, CDR1 is SGHTA, CDR2 FQGNSA. CDR3 residues: CASSLRYANEQFF. In DNA, the CDR3 is TGTGCCAGCAGCTTACGGTACGCCAATGAGCAGTTCTTC.

V gene TRBV5-4 combines with J gene TRBJ1-1; D possibly corresponds to TRBD1 (5 bases). Trimming stripped 0 bases from V and 6 bases from J, with 9 bases between. Germline CDR1 SGHNT, CDR2 YYREEE (reference sequence). The CDR3 has 13 residues. This chain's CDR3 is CASSLGQGAEAFF. The DNA of the CDR3 is TGTGCCAGCAGCTTGGGGCAGGGAGCTGAAGCTTTCTTT.

This clone turned up a few times. The chain has TRBV6-2 or TRBV6-3 and TRBJ2-7, with a weak D call TRBD2 (6 bases). The CDR3 length is 14 residues. Germline V gene data show CDR1 as MNHEY and CDR2 as SVGEGT. Trimming removed 5 bases from V and 6 bases from J, with 17 bases in between. For the CDR3, the DNA is TGTGCCAGCAGTCGCCCCGGGGGTTCGGGCGAGCAGTACTTC. Protein sequence: CASSRPGGSGEQYF.

This clone was counted a single time. The chain is built from TRBV19 and TRBJ1-2; D gene unclear. Per germline, CDR1 LNHDA and CDR2 SQIVND (reference sequence). The germline V and J ends were trimmed by 7 bases and 4 bases, with 10 bases remaining between them. This CDR3 has 12 residues. CDR3: CASNSLTYGYTF. CDR3 nucleotides: TGTGCCAGTAACAGCCTGACCTATGGCTACACCTTC.

The J gene is TRBJ1-5, the V gene TRBV28, with D uncertain. There are 15 residues in the CDR3. Trimming pared 5 bases from V and 0 bases from J, leaving 11 bases between. CDR1 and CDR2 (germline): MDHEN, SYDVKM. CDR3 bases: TGTGCCAGCAGTATAACAACGGTTAGCAATCAGCCCCAGCATTTT. The encoded protein is CASSITTVSNQPQHF.

This chain connects TRBV27 to TRBJ2-5, with TRBD2 identical over 10 bases. The CDR3 is 20 amino acids. Trimming removed 6 bases from V and 4 bases from J; junction bases left unmatched: 23. CDR1 is MNHEY, CDR2 SMNVEV, per germline (reference sequence). The chain's CDR3 is CASSDYQRGGREGGRETQYF. For the CDR3, the DNA is TGTGCCAGCAGCGATTATCAGCGGGGGGGCCGAGAAGGCGGGAGAGAGACCCAGTACTTC.

The rearrangement links TRBV9 to TRBJ1-2, with D possibly being TRBD1 (6 bases). There are 15 residues in the CDR3. Trimming took off 0 bases at V and 4 bases at J, with 13 bases between the two ends. Per the germline V gene, CDR1 is SGDLS and CDR2 is YYNGEE. The CDR3 region has the DNA TGTGCCAGCAGCGTAGGTGGAGGGGGGGTCTATGGCTACACCTTC. This gives the protein CASSVGGGGVYGYTF.

This clone was seen a single time. An end of the junction does not agree with germline; a read error may underlie this. This chain's CDR3 is CATSRQGGKKLFF. The DNA of the CDR3 is TGTGCCACCAGCCGTCAGGGAGGTAAAAAACTATTTTTT. The V and J genes are TRBV15 and TRBJ1-4; a weak D match, TRBD1 (5 bases). CDR3 length: 13 residues. Germline values: CDR1 LNHNV, CDR2 YYDKDF (reference sequence).

This clone was recorded a few times. The CDR3 loop reads CASSTDRYNEQFF. CDR3 coding DNA: TGCGCCAGCAGTACCGACAGATACAATGAGCAGTTCTTC. The chain uses TRBV10-1 and TRBJ2-1, with a possible D match to TRBD1 (5 bases). The CDR3 is 13 amino acids. Trimming took off 5 bases at V and 4 bases at J, with 9 bases between the two ends. Germline assignment: CDR1 WNHNN and CDR2 SYGVQD (reference sequence).

This sequence joins TRBV7-9 and TRBJ2-7; TRBD1 matches 10 bases. After removal of 1 base from V and 5 bases from J, the junction contained 2 bases not matched to a gene. The V gene's germline CDR1 is SEHNR and CDR2 FQNEAQ (reference sequence). The CDR3 extends over 14 amino acids. The CDR3 is CASSLGGQGNEQYF. The CDR3 DNA follows: TGTGCCAGCAGCTTAGGGGGACAGGGGAACGAGCAGTACTTC.

About this clone: The junction does not match germline at one end; this may be a read error. The chain recombines TRBV6-1 with TRBJ2-5; TRBD2 aligns across 7 bases. The CDR3 contains 14 residues. CDR1 is MNHNS and CDR2 is SASEGT in the germline V gene. CDR3 sequence (DNA): TGTGCCAGCAGGGAAGGACTAGGCCAAGAGACCCAGTACTTC. This sequence encodes CASREGLGQETQYF.

This chain joins TRBV11-1 and TRBJ1-1; D gene unclear. The CDR3 sequence is 15 residues long. Trimming took 1 base from V and 6 from J, leaving 15 bases between them. From germline, CDR1 is SGHAT and CDR2 FQDESV (reference sequence). The CDR3 is CASSLGVSGRPEAFF. CDR3 sequence (DNA): TGTGCCAGCAGCTTAGGGGTTTCAGGTCGGCCTGAAGCTTTCTTT.

The V call is TRBV9, the J call TRBJ2-1, with 9 bases matching TRBD1. This CDR3 has 15 amino acids. With 4 bases clipped from V and 8 bases from J, the junction kept 10 bases outside the gene matches. Germline values: CDR1 SGDLS, CDR2 YYNGEE. CDR3 in amino acids: CASSPRDRVNDEQFF. CDR3 nucleotide sequence: TGTGCCAGCAGCCCGCGGGACAGGGTTAACGATGAGCAGTTCTTC.

The chain recombines TRBV5-6 with TRBJ2-5; the D is unclear. Germline V gives CDR1 SGHDT, CDR2 YYEEEE. Trimming stripped 0 bases from V and 0 bases from J, with 3 bases between. CDR3 length equals 13 residues. CDR3 nucleotide sequence: TGTGCCAGCAGCTTGGCCGACCAAGAGACCCAGTACTTC. Protein sequence: CASSLADQETQYF.

The rearrangement uses TRBV4-1 and TRBJ2-1; 7 bases line up with TRBD1. CDR1 and CDR2 (germline): MGHRA, YSYEKL. The V segment lost 4 bases and the J segment 7 bases; nucleotides outside the gene matches: 10. The CDR3 covers 15 residues. The CDR3, as DNA: TGCGCCAGCAGCCCAACGGGACAGATAGAAAATGAGCAGTTCTTC. It yields the protein CASSPTGQIENEQFF.

The CDR3 spells CASSQNRGEQYF. The CDR3 DNA reads TGTGCCAGCAGCCAAAACCGAGGAGAGCAGTACTTC. The chain links TRBV3-1 (or the pseudogene TRBV3-2) to TRBJ2-7; D remains ambiguous. V lost 2 bases and J lost 7, with 9 bases in between. This CDR3 has 12 amino acids. Germline CDR1 and CDR2: LGHDT and YNNKEL (reference sequence).

The chain joins TRBV28 to TRBJ1-6; D may be TRBD1 (5 bases). The germline V gene encodes CDR1 MDHEN and CDR2 SYDVKM. Trimming stripped 0 bases from V and 9 bases from J, with 18 bases between. CDR3 length equals 17 residues. CDR3 sequence (DNA): TGTGCCAGCAGTTTATGGCCAGTACAGGCGGGATCTTCACCCCTCCACTTT. This gives the protein CASSLWPVQAGSSPLHF.

The genes are TRBV4-3 and TRBJ1-2, with D hard to call. This CDR3 has 14 amino acids. Germline V gives CDR1 LGHNA, CDR2 YSLEER. Trimming removed 0 bases from V and 7 bases from J, with 12 bases in between. CDR3 amino acids: CASSQEWGSGGYTF. The CDR3 nucleotides read TGCGCCAGCAGCCAAGAGTGGGGTTCGGGTGGCTACACCTTC.

This chain uses TRBV6-2 or TRBV6-3 with TRBJ2-7; 10 bases line up with TRBD1. Trimming at V came to 4 bases and at J to 6 bases, leaving 9 bases not matched to a gene. Germline V gene data show CDR1 as MNHEY and CDR2 as SVGEGT. This CDR3 is built from 15 residues. The CDR3 protein is CASSSPGQGKSEQYF. The CDR3 nucleotides read TGTGCCAGCAGTTCTCCGGGACAGGGGAAATCCGAGCAGTACTTC.

The chain carries TRBV10-3 and TRBJ1-2, with a weak D call TRBD1 (5 bases). This CDR3 spans 11 amino acids. The V and J ends lost 4 bases and 7 bases respectively, with 7 bases between them. The germline V gene encodes CDR1 ENHRY and CDR2 SYGVKD. The CDR3 loop is CAISVGGGYTF. Here the CDR3 DNA reads TGTGCCATCAGTGTCGGGGGTGGCTACACCTTC.

V is TRBV29-1 and J is TRBJ2-5; D is undetermined. Trimming cost V 4 bases and J 2 bases, with 11 bases left between them. The CDR3 has 13 residues. Germline CDR1 is SQVTM and CDR2 is ANQGSEA. CDR3: CSVGGQHQETQYF. The CDR3 DNA reads TGCAGCGTTGGAGGTCAGCATCAAGAGACCCAGTACTTC. Filled out from reference TRBV29-1 and TRBJ2-5, the complete variable domain reads SAVISQKPSRDICQRGTSLTIQCQVDSQVTMMFWYRQQPGQSLTLIATANQGSEATYESGFVIDKFPISRPNLTFSTLTVSNMSPEDSSIYLCSVGGQHQETQYFGPGTRLLVL.

J is TRBJ2-5 and V is TRBV29-1; perhaps TRBD2 as D (5 bases). This CDR3 region has 12 residues. Germline V gene lookup returns CDR1 SQVTM and CDR2 ANQGSEA. V lost 2 bases, J lost 2 bases, and 6 bases lay in between. The chain's CDR3 is CSVEQRQETQYF. DNA for the CDR3: TGCAGCGTTGAACAGCGGCAAGAGACCCAGTACTTC.